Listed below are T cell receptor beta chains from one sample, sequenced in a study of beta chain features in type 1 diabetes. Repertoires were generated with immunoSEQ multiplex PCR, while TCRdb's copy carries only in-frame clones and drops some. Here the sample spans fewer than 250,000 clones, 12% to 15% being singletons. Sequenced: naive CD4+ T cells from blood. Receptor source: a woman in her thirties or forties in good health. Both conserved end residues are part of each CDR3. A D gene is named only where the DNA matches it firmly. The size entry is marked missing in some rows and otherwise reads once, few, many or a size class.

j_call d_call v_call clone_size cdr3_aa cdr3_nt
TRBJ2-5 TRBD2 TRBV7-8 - CASSLGVAGGTQYF TGTGCCTCCAGCCTAGGAGTAGCGGGGGGTACCCAGTACTTC
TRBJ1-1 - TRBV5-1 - CASSLGTGSAEAFF TGCGCCAGCAGCTTGGGTACAGGGTCGGCTGAAGCTTTCTTT
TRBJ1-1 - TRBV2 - CASSQGHLNTEAFF TGTGCCAGCAGTCAGGGACATCTGAACACTGAAGCTTTCTTT
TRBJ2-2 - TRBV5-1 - CASRSGDYGELFF TGCGCCAGCAGGTCGGGGGATTACGGGGAGCTGTTTTTT
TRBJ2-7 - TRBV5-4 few CASSGTSTYEQYF TGTGCCAGCAGCGGTACAAGTACCTACGAGCAGTACTTC
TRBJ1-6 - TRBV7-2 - CASSFTDSRANSPLHF TGTGCCAGCAGCTTCACGGACAGCCGGGCGAATTCACCCCTCCACTTT
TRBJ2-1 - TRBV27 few CASSRTYSYNEQFF TGTGCCAGCAGTAGGACATATTCCTACAATGAGCAGTTCTTC
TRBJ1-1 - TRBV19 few CASTRGYTEAFF TGTGCCAGTACAAGGGGATACACTGAAGCTTTCTTT
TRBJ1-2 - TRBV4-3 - CASSQETRGYYGYTF TGCGCCAGCAGCCAAGAGACGAGAGGGTACTATGGCTACACCTTC
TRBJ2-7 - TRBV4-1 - CASSRSILQGVLYEQYF TGCGCCAGCAGCCGCTCTATTCTGCAGGGTGTTCTCTACGAGCAGTACTTC
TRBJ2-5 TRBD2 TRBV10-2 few CASRLAGAEGQYF TGCGCCAGCAGACTAGCGGGGGCCGAGGGCCAGTACTTC
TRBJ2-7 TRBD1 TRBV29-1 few CSVGDRTYQYF TGCAGCGTTGGGGACAGGACCTACCAGTACTTC
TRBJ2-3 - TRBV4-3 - CASSQEEVGGYTQYF TGCGCCAGCAGCCAAGAGGAGGTAGGCGGCTATACGCAGTATTTT
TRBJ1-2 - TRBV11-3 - CASSLGIVHRDDGYTF TGTGCCAGCAGCTTAGGGATCGTACACAGGGACGATGGCTACACCTTC
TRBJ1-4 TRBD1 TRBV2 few CASGPRSGTAVEKLFF TGTGCCAGCGGACCCCGTTCCGGGACAGCCGTTGAAAAACTGTTTTTT
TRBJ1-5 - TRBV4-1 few CASSQDRNQPQHF TGCGCCAGCAGCCAAGATCGGAATCAGCCCCAGCATTTT
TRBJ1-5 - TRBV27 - CASSPIPGQPQHF TGTGCCAGCAGTCCGATTCCGGGGCAGCCCCAGCATTTT
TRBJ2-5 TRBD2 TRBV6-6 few CASSPGGLGETQYF TGTGCCAGCAGTCCGGGGGGGCTCGGGGAGACCCAGTACTTC
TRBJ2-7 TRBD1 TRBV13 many CASSPTGTGGNEQYF TGTGCCAGCAGCCCGACAGGGACAGGCGGCAACGAGCAGTACTTC
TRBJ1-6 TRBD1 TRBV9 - CASSVTGAASPLHF TGTGCCAGCAGCGTGACAGGGGCGGCCTCACCCCTCCACTTT
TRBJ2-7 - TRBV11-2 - CASSLVQSSYEQYF TGTGCCAGCAGCTTAGTACAGAGCTCCTACGAGCAGTACTTC
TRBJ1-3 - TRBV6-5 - CASSYFGGLAGNTIYF TGTGCCAGCAGTTATTTCGGGGGGTTGGCTGGAAACACCATATATTTT
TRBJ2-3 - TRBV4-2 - CASSQGAAEGAGDTQYF TGTGCCAGCAGCCAAGGGGCGGCCGAGGGTGCCGGCGATACGCAGTATTTT
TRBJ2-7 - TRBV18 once CASSPGEPSSYEQYF TGTGCCAGCTCACCCGGAGAGCCGAGCTCCTACGAGCAGTACTTC
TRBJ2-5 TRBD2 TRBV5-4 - CASSLARAGYETQYF TGTGCCAGCAGCTTGGCCAGAGCGGGGTATGAGACCCAGTACTTC
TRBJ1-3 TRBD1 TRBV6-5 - CASSSGQGGGGNTIYF TGTGCCAGCAGTTCGGGACAGGGGGGAGGTGGAAACACCATATATTTT
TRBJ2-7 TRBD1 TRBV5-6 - CASSPDRGYEQYF TGTGCCAGCAGCCCGGACAGGGGGTACGAGCAGTACTTC
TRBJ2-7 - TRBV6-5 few CASSYKTSGYEQYF TGTGCCAGCAGTTATAAAACCAGCGGGTACGAGCAGTACTTC
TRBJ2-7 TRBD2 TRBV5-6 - CASSEPGGQSSYEQYF TGTGCCAGCAGCGAACCGGGGGGTCAGAGCTCCTACGAGCAGTACTTC
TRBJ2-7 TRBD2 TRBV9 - CASSVAVGGSTLSYEQYF TGTGCCAGCAGCGTAGCTGTGGGGGGGTCAACCCTTTCCTACGAGCAGTACTTC
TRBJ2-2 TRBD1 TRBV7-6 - CASSARQGKNTGELFF TGTGCCAGCAGCGCAAGACAGGGGAAGAACACCGGGGAGCTGTTTTTT
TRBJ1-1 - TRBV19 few CASSIDPTENTEAFF TGTGCCAGTAGTATAGATCCGACAGAGAACACTGAAGCTTTCTTT
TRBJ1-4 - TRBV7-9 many CASSLFGTQAEKLFF TGTGCCAGCAGCTTATTCGGGACACAGGCGGAAAAACTGTTTTTT
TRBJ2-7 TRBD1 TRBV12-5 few CASGSPADRDRESYEQYF TGTGCTAGTGGTTCCCCGGCGGACCGGGACAGGGAATCCTACGAGCAGTACTTC
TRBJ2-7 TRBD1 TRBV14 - CASSHGQGSRSEQYF TGTGCCAGCAGCCATGGACAGGGAAGTAGGAGCGAGCAGTACTTC
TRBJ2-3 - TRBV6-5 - CASSYSLQFDTQYF TGTGCCAGCAGTTACAGTTTACAGTTTGATACGCAGTATTTT
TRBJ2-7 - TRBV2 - CASSEAQYEQYF TGTGCCAGCAGTGAAGCCCAATACGAGCAGTACTTC
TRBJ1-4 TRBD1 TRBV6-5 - CASSLDRANEKLFF TGTGCCAGCAGCCTGGACAGGGCGAATGAAAAACTGTTTTTT
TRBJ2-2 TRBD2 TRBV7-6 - CASSSRTSSSGELFF TGTGCCAGCAGCTCCCGGACTAGCTCCTCCGGGGAGCTGTTTTTT
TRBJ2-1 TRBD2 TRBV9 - CASSVGKTGGRGIEQFF TGTGCCAGCAGCGTAGGGAAAACGGGGGGGCGTGGCATTGAGCAGTTCTTC
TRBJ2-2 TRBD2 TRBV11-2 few CASSLASSGLALTGELFF TGTGCCAGCAGCTTAGCCTCTTCTGGACTAGCACTCACCGGGGAGCTGTTTTTT
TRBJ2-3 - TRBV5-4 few CASSLYLGVTDTQYF TGTGCCAGCAGCTTATATCTAGGGGTCACAGATACGCAGTATTTT
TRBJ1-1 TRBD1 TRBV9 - CASTRGGTGDTEAFF TGTGCCAGCACCCGGGGGGGGACAGGGGACACTGAAGCTTTCTTT
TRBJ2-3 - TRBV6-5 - CASSLLGGVDTQYF TGTGCCAGCAGTTTACTTGGGGGCGTGGATACGCAGTATTTT
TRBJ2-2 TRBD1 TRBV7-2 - CASSFYRTGGAGELFF TGTGCCAGCAGCTTTTACCGGACAGGAGGTGCCGGGGAGCTGTTTTTT
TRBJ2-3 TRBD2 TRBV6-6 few CASTKVRGVSTDTQYF TGTGCCAGCACTAAGGTCCGGGGGGTTAGCACAGATACGCAGTATTTT
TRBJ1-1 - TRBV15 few CATSRANKGMNTEAFF TGTGCCACCAGCAGAGCTAATAAGGGGATGAACACTGAAGCTTTCTTT
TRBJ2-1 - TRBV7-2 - CASSSGGTTHGEQFF TGTGCCAGCAGCTCCGGAGGCACAACCCATGGGGAGCAGTTCTTC
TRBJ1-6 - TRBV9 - CASSAEQGPPLHF TGTGCCAGCAGCGCCGAACAGGGACCACCCCTCCACTTT
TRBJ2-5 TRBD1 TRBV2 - CASRGDRAQETQYF TGTGCCAGCAGGGGGGACAGAGCGCAAGAGACCCAGTACTTC
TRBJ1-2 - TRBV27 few CASSFYPTGFSNYGYTF TGTGCCAGCAGTTTTTACCCTACAGGGTTCTCTAACTATGGCTACACCTTC
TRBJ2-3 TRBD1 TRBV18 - CASSPIGQGAGDTQYF TGTGCCAGCTCACCCATCGGACAGGGGGCAGGGGATACGCAGTATTTT
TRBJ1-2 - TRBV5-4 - CASSSGSGYGYTF TGTGCCAGCAGCTCAGGGTCGGGCTATGGCTACACCTTC
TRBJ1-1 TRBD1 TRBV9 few CASSGTGETEAFF TGTGCCAGCAGCGGGACAGGGGAGACTGAAGCTTTCTTT
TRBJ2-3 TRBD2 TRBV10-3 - CAISESPSGGTDTQYF TGTGCCATCAGTGAGTCCCCCAGCGGGGGCACAGATACGCAGTATTTT
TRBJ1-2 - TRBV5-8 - CASEGVTNYGYTF TGTGCCAGCGAGGGGGTGACTAACTATGGCTACACCTTC